This TCR beta chain emerged from a study of siplizumab effects on memory and regulatory T cells. Whole-study results and caveats: Suppressive function of proliferating Tregs from siplizumab cultures was not confirmed. In roughly 80-97% of proliferating CD4+ or CD8+ clones, a naive or memory phenotype could not be assigned.

Comments on this clone: Its antigen remains unknown.

The table came from immunoSEQ multiplex PCR; TCRdb's copy has only in-frame clones and leaves some out. The table has some 97,000 clones, 94% seen once. The TCR comes from a human donor in good health. Sequencing was carried out using non-Treg CD4+ T cells sorted from blood.

Here the CDR3 reads CASIPRGVYTGELFF. In DNA form, the CDR3 reads TGTGCCAGCATCCCCAGGGGGGTGTACACCGGGGAGCTGTTTTTT. The chain links TRBV2 to TRBJ2-2, with D possibly being TRBD1 (7 bases). V was clipped by 7 bases and J by 3 bases, with 15 bases between them. Germline V gene lookup returns CDR1 SNHLY and CDR2 FYNNEI. The CDR3 consists of 15 residues.